These 29 T cell receptor beta chains originate from one sample sequenced in a study of cytomegalovirus exposure and HLA in healthy donors. 13 Jbeta primers and 60 Vbeta primers were used for the PCR. TCRdb keeps only in-frame clones here, not all; method: immunoSEQ multiplex PCR. The table lists 75,000 to 95,000 clones. Sequences were obtained from PBMCs. Receptors were obtained from a woman aged 55-70 years in good health and CMV-seronegative.

The rearrangement links TRBV9 to TRBJ2-7; 10 positions agree with TRBD1. CDR3 length: 13 amino acids. The V gene end was trimmed by 8 bases and the J gene end by 0 bases; junction bases not matched to a gene: 2. Germline V gene sequence: CDR1 SGDLS, CDR2 YYNGEE. The CDR3 spells CARDRGNSYEQYF. The CDR3 bases are TGTGCCAGGGACAGGGGGAACTCCTACGAGCAGTACTTC.

The chain recombines TRBV5-5 with TRBJ2-5; TRBD2 agrees at 10 bases. V gave up 0 bases and J gave up 7 bases; unmatched junction bases: 6. Per the germline V gene, CDR1 is SGHKS and CDR2 is YYEKEE (reference sequence). CDR3 size: 15 residues. CDR3 residues: CASSLVKLAGGTQYF. DNA for the CDR3: TGTGCCAGCAGCTTGGTGAAGTTAGCGGGGGGGACCCAGTACTTC.

The genes are TRBV5-8 and TRBJ2-7, with 10 bases matching TRBD1. The CDR3 totals 15 residues. CDR1 SGHTS and CDR2 YDEGEE come from the germline V gene. With V trimmed by 4 bases and J by 5 bases, 9 bases remained unmatched. The CDR3 DNA reads TGTGCCAGCAGCCCATGGAGGACAGGGGGGAACGAGCAGTACTTC. It is translated as CASSPWRTGGNEQYF.

The chain links TRBV6-5 to TRBJ2-7, with 8 bases that match TRBD2. The trim removed 0 bases at V and 4 bases at J, leaving 5 bases unmatched. Germline V gene sequence: CDR1 MNHEY, CDR2 SVGAGI. The length of the CDR3 is 15 residues. The CDR3 sequence: CASSYSVAGGYEQYF. For the CDR3, the DNA is TGTGCCAGCAGTTACTCCGTGGCGGGAGGTTACGAGCAGTACTTC.

The V call is TRBV19, the J call TRBJ2-3; 13 nucleotides line up with TRBD2. V lost 6 bases and J lost 2; bases outside the gene matches: 14. This CDR3 contains 19 residues. CDR1 and CDR2 from the germline V gene are LNHDA and SQIVND (reference sequence). The CDR3 region has the DNA TGTGCCAGTAGCTCTCCACCATCCGGGACTAGCGGGATCACAGATACGCAGTATTTT. It specifies CASSSPPSGTSGITDTQYF.

The chain has TRBV27 and TRBJ2-1, with D tentatively TRBD2 (6 bases). Trimming left V 2 bases short and J 10 bases short, with 12 bases between. Germline CDR1 is MNHEY and CDR2 is SMNVEV (reference sequence). The CDR3 loop spans 13 amino acids. This CDR3 reads CASSLGGLSEQFF. The CDR3 DNA follows: TGTGCCAGCAGTTTAGGGGGACTGAGCGAGCAGTTCTTC.

The rearrangement uses TRBV20-1 and TRBJ2-7; D is undetermined. This CDR3 is 11 amino acids long. Germline V lookup: CDR1 DFQATT, CDR2 SNEGSKA (reference sequence). Trimming removed 5 bases from V and 5 bases from J, with 10 bases in between. CDR3 coding DNA: TGCAGTGCTGCCGGGTCCGACGAGCAGTACTTC. Encoded protein: CSAAGSDEQYF.

The CDR3 DNA reads TGTGCCAGCAGCATCGGACAGGGGGGGAGGGAGACCCAGTACTTC. Translation: CASSIGQGGRETQYF. The rearrangement joins TRBV7-2 to TRBJ2-5; TRBD1 aligns across 10 bases. The germline V gene has CDR1 SGHTA and CDR2 FQGNSA. The trim removed 5 bases at V and 5 bases at J, leaving 8 bases unmatched. The CDR3 is 15 residues long.

V usage is TRBV7-2 and J usage is TRBJ2-3; D call uncertain. Deletions cut 2 bases from V and 8 bases from J, with 20 bases between. This CDR3 spans 16 amino acids. CDR1 and CDR2 (germline): SGHTA, FQGNSA. CDR3 bases: TGTGCCAGCAGCTTACCCAAAACCGTTAGAGGCGGTACGCAGTATTTT. The encoded protein is CASSLPKTVRGGTQYF.

The chain carries TRBV6-1 and TRBJ1-2; TRBD1 matches 8 bases. The CDR3 is 14 amino acids. CDR1 MNHNS and CDR2 SASEGT come from the germline V gene. The V segment lost 1 base and the J segment 4 bases; nucleotides outside the gene matches: 2. The CDR3 coding sequence is TGTGCCAGCAGTGAAGACAGGGGGGTCTATGGCTACACCTTC. Residues: CASSEDRGVYGYTF.

V and J are TRBV27 and TRBJ2-2, with D possibly matching TRBD2 (7 bases). CDR3 length: 15 amino acids. Germline loops: CDR1 MNHEY, CDR2 SMNVEV (reference sequence). The germline V and J ends were trimmed by 6 bases and 5 bases, with 16 bases remaining between them. The CDR3 region is CASRGGAEWTGELFF. DNA for the CDR3: TGTGCCAGCAGGGGGGGGGCCGAATGGACCGGGGAGCTGTTTTTT.

This chain uses TRBV6-5 with TRBJ1-2, with D possibly being TRBD1 (5 bases). Trimming cost V 6 bases and J 4 bases, with 15 bases left between them. The CDR3 is 14 amino acids. CDR1 is MNHEY, CDR2 SVGAGI, per germline. DNA for the CDR3: TGTGCCAGCAGACGGGGAGCGGGGGGCTATGGCTACACCTTC. The encoded protein is CASRRGAGGYGYTF.

The CDR3 reads CAIRDRGQNTEAFF. DNA for the CDR3: TGTGCCATCAGGGACAGGGGGCAGAACACTGAAGCTTTCTTT. This chain uses TRBV10-3 with TRBJ1-1; 11 bases match TRBD1. The CDR3 covers 14 residues. Germline CDR1 and CDR2: ENHRY and SYGVKD. V shed 6 bases and J 1 base; nucleotides not matched to a gene: 1.

This chain links TRBV28 with TRBJ2-6; D is ambiguous. Germline assignment: CDR1 MDHEN and CDR2 SYDVKM. The CDR3 consists of 15 residues. The V and J ends lost 6 bases and 0 bases respectively, with 9 bases between them. The CDR3 region has the DNA TGTGCCAGCAGCCCCAGTCTCTCTGGGGCCAACGTCCTGACTTTC. Its translation is CASSPSLSGANVLTF.

V is TRBV5-4 and J is TRBJ2-1; TRBD2 agrees at 10 bases. After removal of 4 bases from V and 6 bases from J, the junction contained 4 bases not matched to a gene. This CDR3 has 14 amino acids. Germline loops: CDR1 SGHNT, CDR2 YYREEE (reference sequence). Here the CDR3 reads CASSPRTSGNEQFF. For the CDR3, the DNA is TGTGCCAGCAGCCCCCGGACTAGCGGCAATGAGCAGTTCTTC.

The rearrangement uses TRBV11-3 and TRBJ2-1; 8 bases are a match to TRBD1. The ends lost 2 bases at V and 10 bases at J; junction bases unmatched: 4. The CDR3 is 13 residues long. The V gene's germline CDR1 is SGHNT and CDR2 YENEEA. CDR3 sequence (DNA): TGTGCCAGCAGCTTATGGGGGGACAGGGAGCAGTTCTTC. Encoded protein: CASSLWGDREQFF.

Turning to this clone: Mismatch with germline at one junction end may stem from a read error. CDR3 nucleotide sequence: TGTGCCAGCAGCTTCGTGGAGGGGGCTTCCACAGATATGCAGTATTTT. Translation gives CASSFVEGASTDMQYF. The V call is TRBV5-4, the J call TRBJ2-3, with D perhaps matching TRBD1 (7 bases). This CDR3 region has 16 residues. The germline V gene has CDR1 SGHNT and CDR2 YYREEE (reference sequence). Combining the CDR3 with reference TRBV5-4 and TRBJ2-3 gives the whole variable domain ETGVTQSPTHLIKTRGQQVTLRCSSQSGHNTVSWYQQALGQGPQFIFQYYREEENGRGNFPPRFSGLQFPNYSSELNVNALELDDSALYLCASSFVEGASTDMQYFGPGTRLTVL.

The chain recombines TRBV5-1 with TRBJ2-1, with a possible D match to TRBD2 (5 bases). The CDR3 extends over 18 amino acids. V was trimmed by 0 bases and J by 0 bases, leaving 16 bases between them. In germline, CDR1 is SGHRS, CDR2 YFSETQ. Here the CDR3 DNA reads TGCGCCAGCAGCTTGGTTGGCCCTGCGGGCAACTCCTACAATGAGCAGTTCTTC. The encoded protein is CASSLVGPAGNSYNEQFF.

The chain joins TRBV5-4 to TRBJ2-6; 8 positions agree with TRBD1. Losses at the gene ends were 0 bases for V and 2 bases for J; bases not matched to a gene: 1. The CDR3 loop spans 16 amino acids. Germline lookup yields CDR1 SGHNT and CDR2 YYREEE (reference sequence). CDR3 residues: CASSLAGGAGANVLTF. DNA of the CDR3: TGTGCCAGCAGCTTGGCAGGGGGCGCTGGGGCCAACGTCCTGACTTTC.

CDR3 nucleotides: TGTGCCAGCAGCCGACAGGGGGCGGGAGAGACCCAGTACTTC. It encodes CASSRQGAGETQYF. V gene TRBV6-5 combines with J gene TRBJ2-5, with 10 bases identical to TRBD1. The germline CDR1 and CDR2 sequences are MNHEY and SVGAGI. The J segment lost 4 bases and the V segment lost 6 bases, leaving 5 bases of the junction unmatched. The CDR3 contains 14 residues.

The gene calls are TRBV5-8 and TRBJ1-4; 8 positions match TRBD1. The CDR3 length is 17 residues. CDR1 and CDR2 (germline): SGHTS, YDEGEE. V was pared by 0 bases and J by 7 bases, with 11 bases of the junction left unmatched. CDR3 in amino acids: CASSLGTGPSAGEKLFF. In DNA, the CDR3 is TGTGCCAGCAGCTTGGGGACAGGGCCCTCAGCGGGTGAAAAACTGTTTTTT.

The rearrangement links TRBV5-1 to TRBJ1-1; 7 bases line up with TRBD1. V was clipped by 3 bases and J by 5 bases; unmatched bases: 13. CDR3 length: 16 amino acids. CDR1 is SGHRS and CDR2 is YFSETQ in the germline V gene. The CDR3 sequence: CASSYRGTAVMTEAFF. CDR3 in DNA: TGCGCCAGCAGCTACCGGGGGACAGCAGTTATGACTGAAGCTTTCTTT. The full variable domain, in which reference TRBV5-1 and TRBJ1-1 provide the parts outside the CDR3, is KAGVTQTPRYLIKTRGQQVTLSCSPISGHRSVSWYQQTPGQGLQFLFEYFSETQRNKGNFPGRFSGRQFSNSRSEMNVSTLELGDSALYLCASSYRGTAVMTEAFFGQGTRLTVV.

The rearrangement uses TRBV30 and TRBJ1-1; 7 bases align to TRBD1. V lost 4 bases to trimming and J lost 0 bases; unmatched junction nucleotides: 5. Per germline, CDR1 GTSNPN and CDR2 SVGIG (reference sequence). The CDR3 sequence is 14 residues long. CDR3 residues: CAWTGQVMNTEAFF. CDR3 coding DNA: TGTGCCTGGACCGGACAGGTGATGAACACTGAAGCTTTCTTT.

V gene TRBV2 combines with J gene TRBJ2-3, with TRBD2 matching over 8 bases. The CDR3 sequence is 17 residues long. With V trimmed by 5 bases and J by 5 bases, 15 bases remained unmatched. The germline V gene encodes CDR1 SNHLY and CDR2 FYNNEI. The CDR3 sequence: CASSLIRLASEGDTQYF. CDR3 DNA sequence: TGTGCCAGCAGTCTAATCCGACTAGCGAGTGAAGGAGATACGCAGTATTTT.

The chain joins TRBV11-2 to TRBJ2-7; maybe TRBD2 (6 bases). The V gene lost 1 base and the J gene lost 0 bases, with 10 bases spanning the gap. This CDR3 comprises 15 residues. Germline loops: CDR1 SGHAT, CDR2 FQNNGV. CDR3 in DNA: TGTGCCAGCAGCTTAGGTCTAGCGCTCTCCTACGAGCAGTACTTC. The encoded protein is CASSLGLALSYEQYF.

This chain links TRBV7-8 with TRBJ2-1; TRBD2 is a possible D gene (5 bases). Germline CDR1 SGHVS, CDR2 FQNEAQ. V dropped 7 bases and J dropped 7 bases, with 20 bases sitting between them. This CDR3 region has 15 residues. This chain's CDR3 is CASTLSGGRRNEQFF. CDR3 bases: TGTGCCAGCACCCTCTCGGGCGGTAGGAGGAATGAGCAGTTCTTC.

This chain links TRBV18 with TRBJ2-7; perhaps TRBD2 as D (6 bases). The CDR3 contains 13 residues. Deletions cut 4 bases from V and 2 bases from J, with 9 bases between. Looked up from germline, CDR1 is KGHSH and CDR2 is LQKENI. CDR3 loop: CASSRDFAYEQYF. The CDR3 DNA sequence: TGTGCCAGCTCACGGGACTTTGCCTACGAGCAGTACTTC.

This chain connects TRBV6-1 to TRBJ1-1, with 7 bases lining up with TRBD1. This CDR3 is 14 amino acids long. Looked up from germline, CDR1 is MNHNS and CDR2 is SASEGT. V dropped 5 bases and J dropped 6; count of bases not matched to a gene: 9. In DNA, the CDR3 is TGTGCCAGCAGTTCGGGACAGTCCCGCCCTGAAGCTTTCTTT. Translated, it gives CASSSGQSRPEAFF.

The V call is TRBV7-9, the J call TRBJ1-1, with D possibly matching TRBD1 (6 bases). V was clipped by 1 base and J by 6 bases, with 15 bases between them. Germline assignment: CDR1 SEHNR and CDR2 FQNEAQ (reference sequence). The CDR3 extends over 15 amino acids. The CDR3 DNA follows: TGTGCCAGCAGCTTAGTACAGGGAGGGTATTCTGAAGCTTTCTTT. Its protein product is CASSLVQGGYSEAFF.